This paragraph reports one TCR beta chain. Trimming removed 0 bases at V and 6 bases at J, with 1 base between. The CDR3 covers 11 residues. This record belongs to a study of control samples from healthy donors and cancer patients. Repertoires were generated with immunoSEQ multiplex PCR, while TCRdb's copy carries only in-frame clones and drops some. The sample contains about 51,000 clones, roughly 90% of which appear only once. The sample consisted of PBMCs. The genes are TRBV5-3 and TRBJ1-5; D gene unclear. TRBV5-3 is given ORF status, its function remaining uncertain. The source of this sequence is a man aged 50 or older with head and neck cancer. CDR3 sequence (DNA): TGTGCCAGAAGCTTGGGTCAGCCCCAGCATTTT. It is translated as CARSLGQPQHF.